The 3 T cell receptor beta chains in this list originate from one sample, sequenced in a study of regulatory T cells in long-lasting Graves disease. The time point denotes: newly diagnosed GD, antithyroid drugs for less than 3 months. Generation of the TCR library employed RNA extracted from PBMCs. Building the TCR beta libraries relied on iRepertoire HTBI primers, and CDR3 regions underwent Arm-PCR. TCRdb re-called the multiplex PCR reads through MiXCR, storing one row per CDR3 protein. The data hold hundreds of thousands of distinct CDR3 sequences, with over 15% observed a single time. These records were also assigned to another study, of T cells in Graves' hyperthyroidism and ophthalmopathy.

The material sequenced was peripheral blood mononuclear cells (PBMCs), taken at new diagnosis, from a patient treated with antithyroid drugs. The receptors shown here come from a man in his forties or fifties with Graves disease.

This sequence joins TRBV5-1 and TRBJ1-1, with unresolved D. The germline V gene has CDR1 SGHRS and CDR2 YFSETQ. V was pared by 0 bases and J by 8 bases, with 14 bases between. This CDR3 region has 14 residues. The CDR3 is CASSLDNPKGEAFF. CDR3 nucleotide sequence: TGCGCCAGCAGCTTGGACAACCCCAAGGGAGAAGCTTTCTTT.

Comment on this clonotype: A far bigger clonotype differs at one base, so this is likely a read error. The chain recombines TRBV11-1 with TRBJ1-1, with a possible D match to TRBD1 (5 bases). This CDR3 is 13 amino acids long. The germline V gene has CDR1 SGHAT and CDR2 FQDESV (reference sequence). This CDR3 reads CASSPGLLSGAFF. In nucleotides, the CDR3 is TGCGCCAGCAGCCCGGGACTTTTGTCTGGAGCTTTCTTT.

The chain recombines TRBV12-3 or TRBV12-4 with TRBJ2-4; 12 bases align to TRBD2. The CDR3 contains 15 residues. Trimming removed 6 bases from V and 4 bases from J; junction bases left unmatched: 4. For the CDR3, the DNA is TGTGCCAGCAGACCCACTAGCGGGGGGAAAAACATTCAGTACTTC. This encodes CASRPTSGGKNIQYF.